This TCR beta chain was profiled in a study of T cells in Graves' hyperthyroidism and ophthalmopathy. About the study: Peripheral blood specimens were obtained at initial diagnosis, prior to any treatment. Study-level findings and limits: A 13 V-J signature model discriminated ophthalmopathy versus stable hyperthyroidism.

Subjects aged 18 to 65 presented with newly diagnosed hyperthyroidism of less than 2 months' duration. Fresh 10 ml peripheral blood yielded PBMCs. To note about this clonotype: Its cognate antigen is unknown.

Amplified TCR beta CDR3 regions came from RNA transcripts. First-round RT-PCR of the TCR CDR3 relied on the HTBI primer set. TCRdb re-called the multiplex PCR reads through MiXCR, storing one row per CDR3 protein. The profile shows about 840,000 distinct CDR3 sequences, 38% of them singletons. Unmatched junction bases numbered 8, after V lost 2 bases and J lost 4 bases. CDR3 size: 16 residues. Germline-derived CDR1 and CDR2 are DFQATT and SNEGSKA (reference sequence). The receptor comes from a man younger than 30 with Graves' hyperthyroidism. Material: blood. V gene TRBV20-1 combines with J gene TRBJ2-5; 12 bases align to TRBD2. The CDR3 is CSARKLAGGVGETQYF. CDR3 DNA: TGCAGTGCTAGAAAGCTAGCGGGGGGGGTCGGAGAGACCCAGTACTTC.